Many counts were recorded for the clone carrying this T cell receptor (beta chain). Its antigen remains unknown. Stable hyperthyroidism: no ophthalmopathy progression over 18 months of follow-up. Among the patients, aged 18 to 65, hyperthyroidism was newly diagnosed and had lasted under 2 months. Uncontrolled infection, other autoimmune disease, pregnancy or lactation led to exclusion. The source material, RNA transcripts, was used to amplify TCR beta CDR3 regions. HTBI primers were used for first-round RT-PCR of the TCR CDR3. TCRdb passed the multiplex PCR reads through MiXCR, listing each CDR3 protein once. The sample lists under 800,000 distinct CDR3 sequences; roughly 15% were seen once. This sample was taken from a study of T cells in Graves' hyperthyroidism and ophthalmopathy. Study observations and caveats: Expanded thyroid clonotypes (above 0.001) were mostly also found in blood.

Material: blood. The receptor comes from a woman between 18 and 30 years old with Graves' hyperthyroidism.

The DNA for the CDR3 is TGTGCCAGCAGCTTGGCAGGGGCGACTGAAGCTTTCTTT. It specifies CASSLAGATEAFF. The chain is built from TRBV5-5 and TRBJ1-1; perhaps TRBD1 as D (6 bases). This CDR3 comprises 13 residues. V was shortened by 0 bases and J by 5 bases, with 8 bases between the two germline ends. The germline V gene encodes CDR1 SGHKS and CDR2 YYEKEE (reference sequence).